Each of the 13 T cell receptor beta chains below was sequenced from the same sample in a study of regulatory T cells in long-lasting Graves disease. In building TCR beta libraries, iRepertoire HTBI primers were used together with Arm-PCR of CDR3 regions. Via MiXCR, TCRdb re-called the multiplex PCR reads, giving one row per CDR3 protein. The data show 620,000 or so distinct CDR3 sequences, 16% seen once. Time point noted: newly diagnosed GD, antithyroid drugs for less than 3 months. There was RNA extracted from PBMCs, and the TCR library was made from it. The same specimen was also included in a second study, on T cells in Graves' hyperthyroidism and ophthalmopathy.

The sequenced sample was peripheral blood mononuclear cells (PBMCs), obtained at new diagnosis, from a patient treated with antithyroid drugs. These TCRs come from a woman aged 25 to 39 with Graves disease.

The chain uses TRBV19 and TRBJ2-2, with 7 positions matching TRBD1. The germline gives CDR1 LNHDA, CDR2 SQIVND (reference sequence). J lost 15 bases, V lost 6 bases, and 13 bases had no gene match. This CDR3 is 13 amino acids long. The CDR3 spells CASSRETTGPVFF. The DNA of the CDR3 is TGTGCCAGTAGCAGGGAGACGACAGGGCCGGTGTTTTTT.

Here the CDR3 reads CASSPGPYENQPQHF. Written as DNA, the CDR3 is TGTGCCAGCTCGCCGGGACCCTACGAGAATCAGCCCCAGCATTTT. The chain couples TRBV6-1 to TRBJ1-5; tentative D call: TRBD1 (5 bases). The ends were cut back, 8 bases at V and 4 bases at J, with 18 bases in the middle. CDR1 MNHNS and CDR2 SASEGT come from the germline V gene. This CDR3 has 15 residues.

The genes are TRBV6-1 and TRBJ2-7, with TRBD2 matching over 13 bases. CDR1 and CDR2 (germline): MNHNS, SASEGT. J lost 1 base, V lost 6 bases, and 3 bases had no gene match. The CDR3 covers 15 residues. Here the CDR3 reads CASRLAGGKSYEQYF. The CDR3 DNA follows: TGTGCCAGCAGACTAGCGGGAGGGAAGTCCTACGAGCAGTACTTC.

This clonotype was seen ten or more times. The genes are TRBV19 and TRBJ1-5; D remains ambiguous. The germline V gene has CDR1 LNHDA and CDR2 SQIVND (reference sequence). This CDR3 is 13 amino acids long. Trimming took 8 bases from V and 0 from J, leaving 8 bases between them. The CDR3 is CASVQNSNQPQHF. The CDR3 nucleotides are TGTGCCAGTGTACAGAATAGCAATCAGCCCCAGCATTTT.

This clonotype was seen many times. The chain has TRBV7-2 and TRBJ1-6; 9 nucleotides align to TRBD1. The CDR3 has 15 residues. Unmatched junction bases numbered 6, after V lost 4 bases and J lost 8 bases. Germline assignment: CDR1 SGHTA and CDR2 FQGNSA. CDR3 sequence: CASSYTGGNDSPLHF. Written as DNA, the CDR3 is TGTGCCAGCAGCTATACAGGGGGCAATGATTCACCCCTCCACTTT.

This clonotype was observed many times. The rearrangement joins TRBV25-1 to TRBJ1-4; D gene uncertain. Germline lookup yields CDR1 MGHDK and CDR2 SYGVNS. The CDR3 runs to 13 residues. The ends were cut back, 7 bases at V and 10 bases at J, with 16 bases in the middle. DNA of the CDR3: TGTGCCAGCACCCAGGAAACGTTCGGAAAACTGTTTTTT. Its translation is CASTQETFGKLFF.

The rearrangement joins TRBV14 to TRBJ2-7; 9 bases are a match to TRBD1. J was trimmed by 6 bases and V by 4 bases; bases with no gene match: 13. Per germline, CDR1 SGHDN and CDR2 FVKESK. CDR3 length: 16 residues. The CDR3 spells CASSPPGRTGVAEQYF. CDR3 nucleotides: TGTGCCAGCAGCCCCCCCGGGCGGACAGGGGTTGCCGAGCAGTACTTC.

CDR3 region: CASRPKQGPSTGELFF. The CDR3, as DNA: TGTGCCAGCAGACCGAAACAGGGGCCATCAACCGGGGAGCTGTTTTTT. This chain links TRBV13 with TRBJ2-2, with 7 bases lining up with TRBD1. J lost 5 bases, V lost 6 bases, and 12 bases had no gene match. The germline CDR1 and CDR2 sequences are PRHDT and FYEKMQ (reference sequence). The CDR3 spans 16 residues.

This clonotype was recorded at least ten times. This chain joins TRBV20-1 and TRBJ2-1; a weak D match, TRBD2 (5 bases). Germline assignment: CDR1 DFQATT and CDR2 SNEGSKA (reference sequence). V was clipped by 0 bases and J by 3 bases, with 12 bases between them. The length of the CDR3 is 15 residues. The CDR3 DNA follows: TGCAGTGCTAGAGATCGACAACTAGTCTACAATGAGCAGTTCTTC. Amino acids: CSARDRQLVYNEQFF.

The sample holds a few counts of this clonotype. V usage is TRBV6-1 and J usage is TRBJ2-4; D is perhaps TRBD2 (5 bases). Germline V CDR1 and CDR2: MNHNS, SASEGT. The V and J ends lost 5 bases and 6 bases respectively, with 17 bases between them. This CDR3 comprises 15 residues. The CDR3 DNA reads TGTGCCAGCAGTCACGGGCGGACTGGCGGAAACATTCAGTACTTC. This codes for CASSHGRTGGNIQYF.

This clonotype was seen only a few times. The genes are TRBV9 and TRBJ2-3; no firm D call. The better agreement between TRBJ2-5 and the DNA end casts doubt on the J call. Germline CDR1 reads SGDLS; CDR2 reads YYNGEE. The CDR3 runs to 15 residues. CDR3: CASSLPLSLGETQYF. DNA of the CDR3: TGTGCCAGCAGCCTTCCCCTGTCATTGGGGGAGACCCAGTACTTC.

V is TRBV6-1 and J is TRBJ2-7, with 10 bases fitting TRBD2. Trimming at V came to 8 bases and at J to 4 bases, leaving 11 bases not matched to a gene. CDR1 MNHNS and CDR2 SASEGT come from the germline V gene. The CDR3 loop spans 15 amino acids. DNA for the CDR3: TGTGCCAGCGGATTGGCTAGCGGGAGCTCGTACGAGCAGTACTTC. Protein sequence: CASGLASGSSYEQYF.

This clonotype was seen many times. J is TRBJ1-4 and V is TRBV7-2, with 7 bases lining up with TRBD1. The CDR3 is 16 residues long. Germline loops: CDR1 SGHTA, CDR2 FQGNSA. V lost 3 bases and J lost 6; bases outside the gene matches: 10. CDR3 coding DNA: TGTGCCAGCAGCTTGACAGGGATTCCGGGCTATGAAAAACTGTTTTTT. Its protein product is CASSLTGIPGYEKLFF.